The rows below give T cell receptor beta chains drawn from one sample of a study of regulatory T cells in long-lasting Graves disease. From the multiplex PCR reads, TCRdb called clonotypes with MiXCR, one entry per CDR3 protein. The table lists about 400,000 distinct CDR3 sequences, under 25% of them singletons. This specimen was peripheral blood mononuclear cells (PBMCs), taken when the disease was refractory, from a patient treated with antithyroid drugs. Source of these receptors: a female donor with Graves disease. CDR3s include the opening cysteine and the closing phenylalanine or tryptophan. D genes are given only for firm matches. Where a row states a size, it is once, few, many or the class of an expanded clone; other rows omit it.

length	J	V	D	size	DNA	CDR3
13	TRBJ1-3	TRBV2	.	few	TGTGCCAGCAGTGGTTTGGGCGGAAACACCATATATTTT	CASSGLGGNTIYF
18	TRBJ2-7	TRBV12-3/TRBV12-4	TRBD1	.	TGTGCCAGCAGCAAGACAGGGGGATTAACTAGACAATACTACGAGCAGTACTTC	CASSKTGGLTRQYYEQYF
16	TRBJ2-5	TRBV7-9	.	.	TGTGCCAGCAGCTCAGCCGGGACACAGGTGGGCGTGACCCAGTACTTC	CASSSAGTQVGVTQYF
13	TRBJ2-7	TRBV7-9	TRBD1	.	TGTGCCAGCAGCTTCGGGACAGGGGGCGAGCAGTACTTC	CASSFGTGGEQYF
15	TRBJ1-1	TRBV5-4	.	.	TGTGCCAGCAGCTTGGAAAAGGACGGTAACACTGAAGCTTTCTTT	CASSLEKDGNTEAFF
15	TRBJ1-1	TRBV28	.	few	TGTGCCAGCAGTCCCCATGGGACTTTGGACACTGAAGCTTTCTTT	CASSPHGTLDTEAFF
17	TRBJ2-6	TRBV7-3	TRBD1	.	TGTGCCAGCAGCCGAGGGACAGGGGGCTCTGGGGCCAACGTCCTGACTTTC	CASSRGTGGSGANVLTF
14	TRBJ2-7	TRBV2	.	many	TGTGCCAGCAGTGGGGGCTCATTCGGTTCCGAGCAGTACTTC	CASSGGSFGSEQYF
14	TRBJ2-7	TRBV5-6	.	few	TGTGCCAGCAGCTTTTCCGGGAATGGGTACGAGCAGTACTTC	CASSFSGNGYEQYF
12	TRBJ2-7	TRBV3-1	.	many	TGTGCCAGCAGCCAAGTTGGGTACGAGCAGTACTTC	CASSQVGYEQYF
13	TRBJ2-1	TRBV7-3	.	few	TGTGCCAGCAGCTTCCGGGACGGGAGTGAGCAGTTCTTC	CASSFRDGSEQFF
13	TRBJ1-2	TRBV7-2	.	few	TGTGCCAGCAGCTTAGGGGAGGGTTTGGGCTACACCTTC	CASSLGEGLGYTF
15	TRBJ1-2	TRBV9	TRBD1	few	TGTGCCAGCAGCTCAGGGACAGCAGAAAACTATGGCTACACCTTC	CASSSGTAENYGYTF
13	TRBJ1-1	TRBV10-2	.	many	TGCGCCAGCAACCAGGGAGGGAGGACTGAAGCTTTCTTT	CASNQGGRTEAFF
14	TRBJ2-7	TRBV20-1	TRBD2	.	TGCAGTGCTAGATTCCTAGCGGAGCCCTACGAGCAGTACTTC	CSARFLAEPYEQYF
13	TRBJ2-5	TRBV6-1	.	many	TGTGCCAGCAGTCGGACCGACCAAGAGACCCAGTACTTC	CASSRTDQETQYF
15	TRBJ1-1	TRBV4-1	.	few	TGCGCCAGCAGCCAAGGCGGGGGGATCGACATTGAAGCTTTCTTT	CASSQGGGIDIEAFF
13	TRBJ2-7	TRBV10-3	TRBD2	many	TGTGCCATCAATCGGGGGGAGTCCTACGAGCAGTACTTC	CAINRGESYEQYF
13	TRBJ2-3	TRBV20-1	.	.	TGCAGTGCCTCCCCAGGGGGCACAGATACGCAGTATTTT	CSASPGGTDTQYF
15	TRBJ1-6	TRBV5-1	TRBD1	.	TGCGCCAGCAGCTCTCTCGGGACAGAGAATTCACCCCTCCACTTT	CASSSLGTENSPLHF
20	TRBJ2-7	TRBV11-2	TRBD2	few	TGTGCCAGCAGCTTACGCCTATCGGGACTAGCGGGAGATCGCACTACGGGGCAGTACTTC	CASSLRLSGLAGDRTTGQYF
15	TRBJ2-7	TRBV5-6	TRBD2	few	TGTGCCAGCAGGCTTTCTGGCGGGAGCCCCTACGAGCAGTACTTC	CASRLSGGSPYEQYF
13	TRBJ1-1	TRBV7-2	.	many	TGTGCCAGCAGCTTAAAGGTGAACACTGAAGCTTTCTTT	CASSLKVNTEAFF
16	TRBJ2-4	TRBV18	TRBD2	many	TGTGCCAGCTCTCCGGGGGGAGAGAGGGCCAAAAACATTCAGTACTTC	CASSPGGERAKNIQYF
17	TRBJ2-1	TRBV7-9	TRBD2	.	TGTGCCAGCAGCTCCCGACTAGCGGGCCATCCAAACAATGAGCAGTTCTTC	CASSSRLAGHPNNEQFF
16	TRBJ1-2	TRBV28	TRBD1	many	TGTGCCAGCAGTCCCTTAGGGGACAGGGGAAGCTATGGCTACACCTTC	CASSPLGDRGSYGYTF
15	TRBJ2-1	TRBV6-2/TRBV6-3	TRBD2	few	TGTGCCAGCAGTTATACTAGCGGGAGGGGTAATGAGCAGTTCTTC	CASSYTSGRGNEQFF
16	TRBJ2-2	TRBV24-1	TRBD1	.	TGTGCCACCAGTCCAACCGGGACAGGGGGCACCGGGGAGCTGTTTTTT	CATSPTGTGGTGELFF
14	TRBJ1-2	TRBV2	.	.	.	CASRADRGDYGCTF
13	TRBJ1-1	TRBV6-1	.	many	TGTGCCAGCAGTAAGCGTTTGAGTACTGAAGCTTTCTTT	CASSKRLSTEAFF
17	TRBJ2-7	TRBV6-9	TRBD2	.	TGTGCCAGCAGTTACTCACTTTCTAGCGGGACCCCCTACGAGCAGTACTTC	CASSYSLSSGTPYEQYF
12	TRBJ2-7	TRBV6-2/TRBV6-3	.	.	TGTGCCAGCAGTTTCACCCCCTACGAGCAGTACTTC	CASSFTPYEQYF
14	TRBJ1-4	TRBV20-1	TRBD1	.	TGCAGTGCTCGGACAGGAGCAACTAATGAAAAACTGTTTTTT	CSARTGATNEKLFF
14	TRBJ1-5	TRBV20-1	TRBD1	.	TGCAGTGCTAGAGAGGACAGGGGCAATCAGCCCCAGCATTTT	CSAREDRGNQPQHF
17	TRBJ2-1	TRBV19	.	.	TGTGCCAGTAGTATAAGTGGGAGCGGAAGCTCCTACAATGAGCAGTTCTTC	CASSISGSGSSYNEQFF
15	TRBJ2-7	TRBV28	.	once	TGTGCCAGCAGTTTCCCTAGTGGAGGACCCTACGAGCAGTACTTC	CASSFPSGGPYEQYF
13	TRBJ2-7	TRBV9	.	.	TGTGCCAGCAGCGTAGAAGGCGGCGGCGAGCAGTACTTC	CASSVEGGGEQYF
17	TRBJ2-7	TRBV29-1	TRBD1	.	TGCAGCGCCGAAGTACGTGAGGGGGACAGGGCCACCTACGAGCAGTACTTC	CSAEVREGDRATYEQYF
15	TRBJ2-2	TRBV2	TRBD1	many	TGTGCCAGCAGTGCCGACAGGGGAGTTACCGGGGAGCTGTTTTTT	CASSADRGVTGELFF
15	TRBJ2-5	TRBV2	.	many	TGTGCCAGCAAGGTGTCGCCTAGAATCCAAGAGACCCAGTACTTC	CASKVSPRIQETQYF
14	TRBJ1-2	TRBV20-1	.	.	TGCAGTGCTAGAGATATCGGGGGATTTTATGGCTACACCTTC	CSARDIGGFYGYTF
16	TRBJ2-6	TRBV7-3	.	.	TGTGCCAGCAGCTTCGGGGGGCGCGCTGGGGCCAACGTCCTGACTTTC	CASSFGGRAGANVLTF
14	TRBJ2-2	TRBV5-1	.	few	TGCGCCAGCAGCCGACTTGAGCCCGCCGGGGAGCTGTTTTTT	CASSRLEPAGELFF
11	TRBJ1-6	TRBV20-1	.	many	TGCAGTGCCGAGGGGCAATCACCCCTCCACTTT	CSAEGQSPLHF
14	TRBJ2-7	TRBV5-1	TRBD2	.	TGCGCCAGCAGCCTAGCGGGAAAGGTCGACGAGCAGTACTTC	CASSLAGKVDEQYF
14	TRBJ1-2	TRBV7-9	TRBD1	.	TGTGCCAGCAGCTTCGGACAGGGAACGGGGGGCTACACCTTC	CASSFGQGTGGYTF
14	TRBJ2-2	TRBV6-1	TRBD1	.	TGTGCCAGCAGGACAGGGGGTAGCACCGGGGAGCTGTTTTTT	CASRTGGSTGELFF
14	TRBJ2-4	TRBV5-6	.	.	TGTGCCAGCAGCCAAAACCTAGCCAAAAACATTCAGTACTTC	CASSQNLAKNIQYF
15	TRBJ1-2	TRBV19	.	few	TGTGCCAGTAGTATACCCGGACGGGCCAGGGAAGGCTACACCTTC	CASSIPGRAREGYTF
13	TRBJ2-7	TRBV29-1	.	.	TGCAGCGCGACACCGGCACTATCATACGAGCAGTACTTC	CSATPALSYEQYF
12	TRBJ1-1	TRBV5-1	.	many	TGCGCCAGCAAAGGGGTTAACACTGAAGCTTTCTTT	CASKGVNTEAFF
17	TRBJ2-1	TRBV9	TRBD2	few	TGTGCCAGCAGCGCCTCGGGGGAGGGTATACTGTACAATGAGCAGTTCTTC	CASSASGEGILYNEQFF
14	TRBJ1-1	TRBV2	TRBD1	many	TGTGCCAGCAGTCAACAGGGGGGAAACACTGAAGCTTTCTTT	CASSQQGGNTEAFF
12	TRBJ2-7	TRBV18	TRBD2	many	TGTGCCAGCTCACGCGGGAGGGCCGAGCAGTACTTC	CASSRGRAEQYF